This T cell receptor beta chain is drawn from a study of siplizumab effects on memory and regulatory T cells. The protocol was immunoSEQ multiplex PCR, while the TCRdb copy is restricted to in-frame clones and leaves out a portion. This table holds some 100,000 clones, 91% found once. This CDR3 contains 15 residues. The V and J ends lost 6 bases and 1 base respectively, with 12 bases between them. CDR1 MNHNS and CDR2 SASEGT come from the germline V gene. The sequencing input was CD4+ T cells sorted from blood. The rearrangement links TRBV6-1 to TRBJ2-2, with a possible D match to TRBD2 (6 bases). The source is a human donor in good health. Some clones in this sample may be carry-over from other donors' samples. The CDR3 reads CASSDNGRNTGELFF. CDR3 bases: TGTGCCAGCAGCGACAACGGGAGGAACACCGGGGAGCTGTTTTTT.